What follows are 31 T cell receptor beta chains derived from one specimen sequenced in a study of T cells after yellow fever vaccination. TCRdb re-called the 5' RACE reads with MiXCR, one entry per CDR3 protein. Of about 140,000 distinct CDR3 sequences in the sample, about 7% were seen once. This sample comprised CD4+ T cells sorted from PBMCs, obtained 10 days after the yellow fever booster vaccination. The receptor set was obtained from a man aged 25-45 years who received the YFV17D yellow fever vaccine.

At least ten counts were recorded for this clonotype. This chain joins TRBV5-4 and TRBJ2-2, with 12 bases identical to TRBD2. Trimming removed 4 bases from V and 1 base from J; junction bases left unmatched: 2. CDR3 length equals 16 residues. Per germline, CDR1 SGHNT and CDR2 YYREEE (reference sequence). In nucleotides, the CDR3 is TGTGCCAGCAGCCAGGGACTAGCGGGGAACACCGGGGAGCTGTTTTTT. Protein sequence: CASSQGLAGNTGELFF.

For this clonotype: Being one base from a much bigger clone, this may be a read error. This chain joins TRBV6-1 and TRBJ1-5; D remains ambiguous. The germline CDR1 and CDR2 sequences are MNHNS and SASEGT. The CDR3 consists of 13 residues. V was clipped by 4 bases and J by 6 bases, with 10 bases between them. CDR3 sequence reads: CASSAQVSQPQHF. CDR3 sequence (DNA): TGTGCCAGCAGTGCACAAGTGAGTCAGCCCCAGCATTTT.

This clonotype has at least ten counts. The CDR3 reads CATSDLGNNEQFF. Here the CDR3 DNA reads TGTGCCACCAGTGATTTGGGGAACAATGAGCAGTTCTTC. This chain links TRBV24-1 with TRBJ2-1; D gene unclear. Trimming pared 0 bases from V and 5 bases from J, leaving 4 bases between. CDR1 and CDR2 from the germline V gene are KGHDR and SFDVKD. There are 13 residues in the CDR3.

This clonotype was observed many times. The V gene is TRBV7-3, the J gene TRBJ2-1; D perhaps matches TRBD1 (6 bases). Trimming left V 5 bases short and J 2 bases short, with 13 bases between. Germline V gene sequence: CDR1 SGHTA, CDR2 FQGTGA. The length of the CDR3 is 15 residues. CDR3 loop: CASSPTGTTYNEQFF. For the CDR3, the DNA is TGTGCCAGCAGCCCCACCGGGACAACCTACAATGAGCAGTTCTTC. Supplemented by reference TRBV7-3 and TRBJ2-1, the full variable domain reads GAGVSQTPSNKVTEKGKYVELRCDPISGHTALYWYRQSLGQGPEFLIYFQGTGAADDSGLPNDRFFAVRPEGSVSTLKIQRTERGDSAVYLCASSPTGTTYNEQFFGPGTRLTVL.

This clonotype was seen a handful of times. The J gene is TRBJ2-3, the V gene TRBV5-4; TRBD2 agrees at 11 bases. V shed 0 bases and J 3 bases; nucleotides not matched to a gene: 12. The germline gives CDR1 SGHNT, CDR2 YYREEE (reference sequence). The CDR3 sequence is 19 residues long. This chain's CDR3 is CASSLEAELRLAGTDTQYF. As DNA, the CDR3 is TGTGCCAGCAGCTTGGAGGCTGAACTCCGACTAGCGGGAACAGATACGCAGTATTTT.

In this sample, this clonotype turned up many times. The V and J genes are TRBV3-1 and TRBJ2-1; D possibly corresponds to TRBD2 (5 bases). This CDR3 comprises 14 residues. Germline V gives CDR1 LGHDT, CDR2 YNNKEL (reference sequence). Trimming pared 2 bases from V and 4 bases from J, leaving 9 bases between. The CDR3 sequence is CASSQRGLYNEQFF. The DNA for the CDR3 is TGTGCCAGCAGCCAACGCGGGCTATACAATGAGCAGTTCTTC.

A few counts support this clonotype. The V call is TRBV7-2, the J call TRBJ1-4; a possible D gene is TRBD1 (6 bases). The length of the CDR3 is 14 residues. The V and J ends lost 0 bases and 14 bases respectively, with 16 bases between them. Per the germline V gene, CDR1 is SGHTA and CDR2 is FQGNSA. The CDR3 nucleotides read TGTGCCAGCAGCTTAGCGGCCGGACACCAGGGGCTGTTTTTT. This sequence encodes CASSLAAGHQGLFF.

This clonotype was picked up many times. The chain combines TRBV5-1 with TRBJ2-4; 10 nucleotides match TRBD2. With V trimmed by 4 bases and J by 3 bases, 7 bases remained unmatched. Germline V lookup: CDR1 SGHRS, CDR2 YFSETQ. The CDR3 extends over 16 amino acids. Written as DNA, the CDR3 is TGCGCCAGCAGCCCCAGGACTAGCGGCAACAAAAACATTCAGTACTTC. The encoded protein is CASSPRTSGNKNIQYF.

This clonotype was counted at least ten times. This chain connects TRBV12-3 or TRBV12-4 to TRBJ2-5; TRBD2 agrees at 14 bases. The CDR3 consists of 15 residues. V gave up 3 bases and J gave up 5 bases; unmatched junction bases: 2. CDR3 amino acids: CASSFRLAGGETQYF. The CDR3 DNA is TGTGCCAGCAGTTTCCGACTAGCGGGGGGGGAGACCCAGTACTTC.

This clonotype has at least ten counts. The chain links TRBV5-1 to TRBJ2-5; D tentatively reads TRBD1 or TRBD2 (5 bases each). The CDR3 loop spans 14 amino acids. Germline CDR1 reads SGHRS; CDR2 reads YFSETQ. Trimming took off 5 bases at V and 4 bases at J, with 15 bases between the two ends. The CDR3 region has the DNA TGCGCCAGCAGAACGTCGGGACCCCGAGAGACCCAGTACTTC. Encoded protein: CASRTSGPRETQYF.

This clonotype was detected only a few times. This chain connects TRBV4-2 to TRBJ1-1, with D unclear. This CDR3 has 15 residues. CDR1 and CDR2 from the germline V gene are LGHNA and YNFKEQ. The ends were cut back, 4 bases at V and 0 bases at J, with 12 bases in the middle. The CDR3 coding sequence is TGTGCCAGCAGCCCCCCTTCCGGGGTGAACACTGAAGCTTTCTTT. Protein sequence: CASSPPSGVNTEAFF.

At least ten counts were recorded for this clonotype. J is TRBJ1-1 and V is TRBV7-9; the D is unclear. Germline V gives CDR1 SEHNR, CDR2 FQNEAQ (reference sequence). The ends were cut back, 7 bases at V and 2 bases at J, with 5 bases in the middle. The CDR3 has 11 amino acids. CDR3 amino acids: CASKGNTEAFF. The CDR3 DNA is TGTGCCAGCAAGGGAAACACTGAAGCTTTCTTT.

This clonotype was recorded at least ten times. This chain links TRBV29-1 with TRBJ2-5, with unresolved D. V was shortened by 7 bases and J by 4 bases, with 16 bases between the two germline ends. Germline-derived CDR1 and CDR2 are SQVTM and ANQGSEA. The CDR3 has 13 amino acids. This CDR3 is CSAMTLRAETQYF. For the CDR3, the DNA is TGCAGCGCTATGACCCTTCGGGCAGAGACCCAGTACTTC.

V gene TRBV13 combines with J gene TRBJ2-7, with D tentatively TRBD1 (5 bases). Germline CDR1 reads PRHDT; CDR2 reads FYEKMQ (reference sequence). V lost 3 bases and J lost 2, with 11 bases in between. This CDR3 comprises 14 residues. The chain's CDR3 is CASSLTEPPYEQYF. In nucleotides, the CDR3 is TGTGCCAGCAGCTTGACAGAACCCCCCTACGAGCAGTACTTC.

At least ten counts were recorded for this clonotype. The genes are TRBV12-3 or TRBV12-4 and TRBJ2-3; D gene unclear. This CDR3 is built from 14 residues. V was cut by 3 bases and J by 0 bases, with 7 bases left in between. CDR3 DNA: TGTGCCAGCAGTTTTTCCTACAGCACAGATACGCAGTATTTT. Amino acids: CASSFSYSTDTQYF.

The chain couples TRBV18 to TRBJ2-3; no clear D. The germline gives CDR1 KGHSH, CDR2 LQKENI. V shed 2 bases and J shed 2 bases, with 2 bases lying between them. The CDR3 extends over 12 amino acids. The CDR3 loop reads CASSPATDTQYF. In DNA form, the CDR3 reads TGTGCCAGCTCACCAGCCACAGATACGCAGTATTTT.

The rearrangement links TRBV12-3 or TRBV12-4 to TRBJ2-7; 9 nucleotides match TRBD1. V dropped 3 bases and J dropped 7; count of bases not matched to a gene: 4. CDR3 length: 13 residues. The CDR3 is CASSFYRGQEQYF. The CDR3 nucleotides are TGTGCCAGCAGTTTCTACAGGGGGCAAGAGCAGTACTTC.

This clonotype has at least ten counts. The chain carries TRBV3-1 and TRBJ2-1; 7 positions agree with TRBD1. In germline, CDR1 is LGHDT, CDR2 YNNKEL (reference sequence). V lost 3 bases to trimming and J lost 5 bases; unmatched junction nucleotides: 1. This CDR3 region has 13 residues. CDR3 DNA sequence: TGTGCCAGCAGCCAGGACAGGAACAATGAGCAGTTCTTC. Amino acids: CASSQDRNNEQFF.

This clonotype was observed at least ten times. The rearrangement links TRBV20-1 to TRBJ2-5; D is ambiguous. Germline V CDR1 and CDR2: DFQATT, SNEGSKA (reference sequence). V dropped 6 bases and J dropped 4 bases, with 18 bases sitting between them. The CDR3 runs to 14 residues. CDR3 DNA sequence: TGCAGTGCGCCTAGACGGGTCCAAACAGAGACCCAGTACTTC. It codes for CSAPRRVQTETQYF.

This clonotype was detected many times. The J gene is TRBJ1-2, the V gene TRBV5-1; a possible D gene is TRBD1 (5 bases). With 0 bases removed from V and 0 bases from J, the gap between germline ends came to 12 bases. The germline V gene has CDR1 SGHRS and CDR2 YFSETQ. This CDR3 spans 16 amino acids. The CDR3 nucleotides are TGCGCCAGCAGCTTGGCCGGGGCCAACTCTAACTATGGCTACACCTTC. Encoded protein: CASSLAGANSNYGYTF.

This clonotype was seen at least ten times. The J gene is TRBJ1-2, the V gene TRBV2; weak D call: TRBD1 (5 bases). CDR1 is SNHLY, CDR2 FYNNEI, per germline. The length of the CDR3 is 13 residues. Trimming took 4 bases from V and 8 from J, leaving 14 bases between them. This CDR3 is CASSGIQGGGYTF. CDR3 nucleotides: TGTGCCAGCAGTGGGATCCAGGGCGGAGGCTACACCTTC.

This clonotype showed up many times. The V and J genes are TRBV5-1 and TRBJ1-2, with D uncertain. Germline assignment: CDR1 SGHRS and CDR2 YFSETQ. V gave up 1 base and J gave up 0 bases, with 10 bases separating them. The CDR3 is 15 amino acids. The CDR3 loop is CASSLWSVPNYGYTF. The DNA of the CDR3 is TGCGCCAGCAGCTTGTGGTCAGTACCTAACTATGGCTACACCTTC. The variable domain in full, completed from reference TRBV5-1 and TRBJ1-2, reads KAGVTQTPRYLIKTRGQQVTLSCSPISGHRSVSWYQQTPGQGLQFLFEYFSETQRNKGNFPGRFSGRQFSNSRSEMNVSTLELGDSALYLCASSLWSVPNYGYTFGSGTRLTVV.

This clonotype was counted many times. V gene TRBV9 combines with J gene TRBJ2-5; D possibly corresponds to TRBD1 (6 bases). V was shortened by 1 base and J by 7 bases, with 14 bases between the two germline ends. This CDR3 comprises 14 residues. The V gene's germline CDR1 is SGDLS and CDR2 YYNGEE. The CDR3 loop is CASSVTGSHPTQYF. The CDR3 DNA follows: TGTGCCAGCAGCGTAACAGGGTCTCACCCGACCCAGTACTTC.

This clonotype appeared many times. This sequence joins TRBV3-1 and TRBJ1-1; the D is unclear. Germline values: CDR1 LGHDT, CDR2 YNNKEL (reference sequence). This CDR3 is built from 15 residues. Trimming removed 4 bases from V and 3 bases from J, with 15 bases in between. The CDR3 sequence is CASSPGEYFYTEAFF. The CDR3 DNA reads as TGTGCCAGCAGCCCTGGTGAGTATTTCTACACTGAAGCTTTCTTT.

This clonotype was seen a handful of times. The V and J genes are TRBV19 and TRBJ2-5, with D possibly TRBD2 on 6 matching bases. V lost 5 bases and J lost 7, with 14 bases in between. Germline V gene lookup returns CDR1 LNHDA and CDR2 SQIVND (reference sequence). This CDR3 has 13 amino acids. The CDR3 sequence is CASSERGTLTQYF. Here the CDR3 DNA reads TGTGCCAGTAGTGAACGCGGGACGCTGACCCAGTACTTC. The full variable domain, completed using reference TRBV19 and TRBJ2-5, is DGGITQSPKYLFRKEGQNVTLSCEQNLNHDAMYWYRQDPGQGLRLIYYSQIVNDFQKGDIAEGYSVSREKKESFPLTVTSAQKNPTAFYLCASSERGTLTQYFGPGTRLLVL.

This clonotype was detected many times. This rearrangement joins TRBV7-2 to TRBJ2-1; the match to TRBD2 covers 13 bases. The V and J ends lost 6 bases and 5 bases, in that order; junction bases with no gene match: 7. CDR1 and CDR2 (germline): SGHTA, FQGNSA. CDR3 length: 16 amino acids. Here the CDR3 reads CASRLTSGRAHNEQFF. The CDR3 nucleotides are TGTGCCAGCAGACTCACTAGCGGGAGGGCTCACAATGAGCAGTTCTTC.

This clonotype has ten or more counts. V usage is TRBV9 and J usage is TRBJ2-7, with a weak D call TRBD2 (5 bases). V was pared by 0 bases and J by 4 bases, with 8 bases between. Germline V CDR1 and CDR2: SGDLS, YYNGEE. The CDR3 has 13 residues. The CDR3 region is CASSVGGKYEQYF. CDR3 DNA: TGTGCCAGCAGCGTAGGAGGGAAATACGAGCAGTACTTC.

This clonotype was recorded many times. This chain links TRBV7-2 with TRBJ2-7; D may be TRBD2 (5 bases). The CDR3 consists of 15 residues. Trimming pared 1 base from V and 3 bases from J, leaving 13 bases between. From germline, CDR1 is SGHTA and CDR2 FQGNSA. As DNA, the CDR3 is TGTGCCAGCAGCTTAGGAAGCGGAGGCGGCTACGAGCAGTACTTC. Its translation is CASSLGSGGGYEQYF.

This clonotype occurred many times. The chain is built from TRBV7-9 and TRBJ1-4; D gene ambiguous. V gave up 5 bases and J gave up 4 bases, with 5 bases separating them. Germline-derived CDR1 and CDR2 are SEHNR and FQNEAQ (reference sequence). The CDR3 has 12 amino acids. The CDR3 DNA is TGTGCCAGCAGCCAAGTTAATGAAAAACTGTTTTTT. Residues: CASSQVNEKLFF. The entire variable domain, with the rest obtained from reference TRBV7-9 and TRBJ1-4, is as follows: DTGVSQNPRHKITKRGQNVTFRCDPISEHNRLYWYRQTLGQGPEFLTYFQNEAQLEKSRLLSDRFSAERPKGSFSTLEIQRTEQGDSAMYLCASSQVNEKLFFGSGTQLSVL.

This clonotype was recorded at least ten times. The chain uses TRBV11-2 and TRBJ2-1; tentatively, D is TRBD1 or TRBD2 (5 bases each). CDR1 is SGHAT and CDR2 is FQNNGV in the germline V gene. The CDR3 runs to 19 residues. Trimming removed 5 bases from V and 8 bases from J, with 31 bases in between. The CDR3 DNA is TGTGCCAGCAGCCTTCTGGTGGGACCGAGCACCCTAAAAATGTATGAGCAGTTCTTC. Residues: CASSLLVGPSTLKMYEQFF.

This clonotype appeared many times. This chain joins TRBV6-1 and TRBJ2-5; D is unclear. CDR1 is MNHNS, CDR2 SASEGT, per germline. The CDR3 is 15 amino acids. Trimming shortened V by 2 bases and J by 2 bases, and 12 bases separated the two germline ends. The CDR3 spells CASSERSLLQETQYF. CDR3 sequence (DNA): TGTGCCAGCAGTGAAAGGAGTCTGTTGCAAGAGACCCAGTACTTC.